This T cell receptor (beta chain) was documented in a study of early T cells in non-severe SARS-CoV-2 infection listed by TCRdb under 2021. About the full investigation: Bulk RNA from unsorted whole blood was used for TCR sequencing, so alpha and beta chains could not be paired. Overall results and qualifications from the work: VDJdb matching was skewed toward anti-spike CD8 responses and likely underestimated virus-specific expansions, missing private and CD4 specificities.

This clonotype was counted between two and nine times. Its antigen target is currently unknown. There are no base qualities to consult, and no much larger clone falls within one base. V is reduced by 2 bases and J by 2 bases, leaving a spacing of 10 bases between them. From the cysteine through the phenylalanine, the CDR3 covers 15 amino acids. The kept DNA is CDR3 alone, 45 bases in frame from the first base. CDR1 and CDR2 are drawn from the germline V gene: SGHVS, FNYEAQ. This was a case-control study nested in a cohort of healthcare workers in London, UK, who had nasopharyngeal swab PCR tests and blood samples taken every week. Healthcare workers were recruited during the week of the UK lockdown, between 23 and 31 March 2020, and followed weekly for up to roughly 15 weeks. Libraries were built with 5' RACE. These reads were obtained on a NextSeq 500. In the TCR library protocol, unique molecular identifiers were attached to individual cDNA molecules to correct for PCR bias and sequencing error. Both TCR alpha and beta chains were sequenced, and tight co-correlation was observed between alpha and beta sequence abundances in each sample. The published analysis was carried out like this. Decombinator V4 was used to perform V gene, J gene and CDR3 annotation of TCR sequences. TCRs were defined as expanded if a significant change between any two time points was detected under a Poisson model with p below 0.0001. TCR abundances were normalised to the total number of TCRs sequenced in each sample and reported as counts per million. MAIT TCRs were defined by TRAV1-2 paired with TRAJ12, TRAJ20 or TRAJ33, and iNKT TCRs by TRAV10 paired with TRAJ18. A search of VDJdb, accessed on 1 November 2021, was run for TCRs annotated to CMV, EBV and SARS-CoV-2, with TCRs annotated for multiple antigens excluded. TCRdb's own reprocessing of the public reads used fastp at Q25 and MiXCR and kept productive beta chains. For every CDR3 protein sequence, its rows merge into one entry that carries the most common genes and DNA. It is TCRdb's table, rather than the study itself, that gives the V and J calls and clone size. Present in this sample are about 98,000 distinct CDR3 sequences, approximately 10% of which were seen just once. Around 5% of the sample lies in the top ten.

The TCR comes from an adult who was a healthcare worker with PCR-confirmed SARS-CoV-2 infection or an uninfected control (not recorded which). Sequences were obtained from whole blood. The rearranged segments are TRBV7-6 and TRBJ2-1; possibly the D gene is TRBD2, per 6 matching bases. The CDR3 loop reads CASSLSGPTYNEQFF. In nucleotides, the sequence is TGTGCCAGCAGCTTAAGCGGGCCTACCTACAATGAGCAGTTCTTC.